The 28 T cell receptor beta chains below all came from one sample that was sequenced in a study of cytomegalovirus exposure and HLA in healthy donors. With 60 Vbeta and 13 Jbeta primers, the PCR was carried out. Assay: immunoSEQ multiplex PCR; the TCRdb copy retains only in-frame clones and omits some. The sample holds 150,000 to 200,000 clones, approximately 79% seen once. The source material was PBMCs. These receptors all come from a middle-aged man in good health and CMV-seropositive.

About this clone itself: The identical CDR3 is also encoded by other nucleotide sequences in the sample. The genes are TRBV30 and TRBJ2-7, with TRBD2 identical over 9 bases. Germline V gene sequence: CDR1 GTSNPN, CDR2 SVGIG (reference sequence). The CDR3 totals 15 residues. The V gene end was trimmed by 1 base and the J gene end by 3 bases; junction bases not matched to a gene: 7. The CDR3 DNA reads as TGTGCCTGGAGTGAAAGCCTTAGCGGGAGCTACGAGCAGTACTTC. Protein sequence: CAWSESLSGSYEQYF.

This chain joins TRBV5-5 and TRBJ1-5; 7 positions match TRBD1. Germline assignment: CDR1 SGHKS and CDR2 YYEKEE (reference sequence). Losses at the gene ends were 4 bases for V and 6 bases for J; bases not matched to a gene: 4. This CDR3 has 13 amino acids. The CDR3, as DNA: TGTGCCAGCAGCAACAGGGGCGGTCAGCCCCAGCATTTT. Translation: CASSNRGGQPQHF.

This clone was detected only once. The genes are TRBV4-2 and TRBJ2-2; TRBD2 might be the D (6 bases). Trimming shortened V by 1 base and J by 1 base, and 13 bases separated the two germline ends. Germline CDR1 is LGHNA and CDR2 is YNFKEQ. This CDR3 spans 17 amino acids. Here the CDR3 DNA reads TGTGCCAGCAGCCAAGGTACCTCTAGCGAGAACACCGGGGAGCTGTTTTTT. This translates into CASSQGTSSENTGELFF.

This chain connects TRBV6-5 to TRBJ2-1; 9 nucleotides line up with TRBD1. With 7 bases clipped from V and 9 bases from J, the junction kept 13 bases outside the gene matches. This CDR3 region has 15 residues. Germline V lookup: CDR1 MNHEY, CDR2 SVGAGI. CDR3 in DNA: TGTGCCAGCAAAAAAGGACAGGGGATTTTTACTGAGCAGTTCTTC. Residues: CASKKGQGIFTEQFF.

Here the CDR3 reads CASSLSTGHEQYV. DNA for the CDR3: TGTGCCAGCAGCTTATCGACAGGACACGAGCAGTACGTC. The chain combines TRBV28 with TRBJ2-7; D perhaps matches TRBD1 (6 bases). The CDR3 is 13 amino acids. CDR1 is MDHEN, CDR2 SYDVKM, per germline.

The chain combines TRBV2 with TRBJ1-1; D unresolved. The CDR3 loop spans 17 amino acids. V lost 4 bases to trimming and J lost 0 bases, with 18 bases between them. CDR1 is SNHLY, CDR2 FYNNEI, per germline. CDR3 region: CASSVSSERLVNTEAFF. Here the CDR3 DNA reads TGTGCCAGCAGTGTTAGTTCTGAGAGGCTAGTGAACACTGAAGCTTTCTTT.

This clone was counted a few times. This chain links TRBV7-2 with TRBJ1-5, with TRBD1 matching over 10 bases. This CDR3 is built from 15 residues. Germline trimming cut 3 bases from V and 6 bases from J; bases unmatched to any gene: 5. Germline assignment: CDR1 SGHTA and CDR2 FQGNSA. The CDR3 region is CASSFSTGGIQPQHF. In DNA, the CDR3 is TGTGCCAGCAGCTTTTCGACAGGGGGCATTCAGCCCCAGCATTTT.

On this clone itself: Other nucleotide sequences in the sample specify the same CDR3. The chain employs TRBV25-1 and TRBJ1-6; 9 bases agree with TRBD1. V trimming: 4 bases; J trimming: 13 bases; junction bases outside the gene matches: 14. This CDR3 spans 16 amino acids. Per the germline V gene, CDR1 is MGHDK and CDR2 is SYGVNS. The CDR3 coding sequence is TGTGCCAGCAGTGTCCTGGCCGGGACAGGGAGTTCGCCCCTCCACTTT. It specifies CASSVLAGTGSSPLHF.

The chain combines TRBV10-2 with TRBJ1-5, with D possibly TRBD1 on 6 matching bases. This CDR3 is built from 15 residues. The germline gives CDR1 WSHSY, CDR2 SAAADI. Trimming shortened V by 6 bases and J by 0 bases, and 12 bases separated the two germline ends. In nucleotides, the CDR3 is TGCGCCAGCAGGGAGACAGGTTATAGCAATCAGCCCCAGCATTTT. It specifies CASRETGYSNQPQHF.

The CDR3 here is CASSESGLAGGGTGELFF. CDR3 sequence (DNA): TGTGCCAGCAGTGAATCGGGACTAGCGGGGGGCGGAACCGGGGAGCTGTTTTTT. This rearrangement joins TRBV6-1 to TRBJ2-2; 15 bases agree with TRBD2. The CDR3 runs to 18 residues. Germline CDR1 and CDR2: MNHNS and SASEGT. The V and J ends lost 2 bases and 5 bases, in that order; junction bases with no gene match: 6.

The chain couples TRBV6-1 to TRBJ2-1; 7 nucleotides agree with TRBD1. V shed 8 bases, J shed 10 bases, and the junction held 14 bases outside the gene matches. The length of the CDR3 is 14 residues. Germline CDR1 and CDR2: MNHNS and SASEGT. The CDR3 nucleotides read TGTGCCAGCGGCACCGGGACAGCACCACGAGAGCAGTTCTTC. Protein: CASGTGTAPREQFF.

V gene TRBV28 combines with J gene TRBJ1-2; TRBD1 matches at 8 bases. The V gene end was trimmed by 6 bases and the J gene end by 7 bases; junction bases not matched to a gene: 7. The CDR3 runs 13 residues. Germline V gene sequence: CDR1 MDHEN, CDR2 SYDVKM. CDR3 nucleotides: TGTGCCAGCAGGACAGGGGCCGCGAGTGGCTACACCTTC. It encodes CASRTGAASGYTF.

This chain joins TRBV19 and TRBJ2-2; a possible D gene is TRBD1 (5 bases). V was pared by 7 bases and J by 4 bases, with 16 bases between. Per germline, CDR1 LNHDA and CDR2 SQIVND (reference sequence). CDR3 length equals 15 residues. The CDR3 region has the DNA TGTGCCAGTAAGGGGAAACCCTTTGCCACCGGGGAGCTGTTTTTT. This encodes CASKGKPFATGELFF.

In its sample, this clone was seen a few times. The chain combines TRBV11-3 with TRBJ2-5; maybe TRBD2 (7 bases). Trimming stripped 4 bases from V and 5 bases from J, with 11 bases between. The CDR3 is 13 amino acids. Germline V gene lookup returns CDR1 SGHNT and CDR2 YENEEA. DNA of the CDR3: TGTGCCAGCAGCTACGAGGGGGGGGAGACCCAGTACTTC. Translation: CASSYEGGETQYF.

The chain carries TRBV18 and TRBJ1-1, with unresolved D. Trimming cost V 0 bases and J 7 bases, with 15 bases left between them. Germline V gene data show CDR1 as KGHSH and CDR2 as LQKENI. This CDR3 spans 15 amino acids. In DNA form, the CDR3 reads TGTGCCAGCTCACCACCGGGCCTAATTCGGGATGAAGCTTTCTTT. The encoded protein is CASSPPGLIRDEAFF.

The chain couples TRBV5-6 to TRBJ2-7, with TRBD2 matching 11 bases. Germline V gene sequence: CDR1 SGHDT, CDR2 YYEEEE. CDR3 length equals 15 residues. With 2 bases clipped from V and 6 bases from J, the junction kept 7 bases outside the gene matches. The CDR3 loop is CASSFGTSGGAEQYF. Written as DNA, the CDR3 is TGTGCCAGCAGCTTTGGCACTAGCGGGGGAGCCGAGCAGTACTTC.

This clone has more than one count but fewer than ten. The V call is TRBV7-9, the J call TRBJ1-2; 7 bases line up with TRBD1. There are 16 residues in the CDR3. CDR1 is SEHNR, CDR2 FQNEAQ, per germline (reference sequence). Trimming removed 4 bases from V and 0 bases from J; junction bases left unmatched: 8. The CDR3 region is CASSSIYGTANYGYTF. CDR3 in DNA: TGTGCCAGCAGCTCGATATATGGGACAGCTAACTATGGCTACACCTTC. Drawing the rest from reference TRBV7-9 and TRBJ1-2, the complete variable domain is DTGVSQNPRHKITKRGQNVTFRCDPISEHNRLYWYRQTLGQGPEFLTYFQNEAQLEKSRLLSDRFSAERPKGSFSTLEIQRTEQGDSAMYLCASSSIYGTANYGYTFGSGTRLTVV.

This clone was counted a few times. This rearrangement joins TRBV5-4 to TRBJ1-5; D might be TRBD1 (6 bases). Trimming took off 0 bases at V and 5 bases at J, with 9 bases between the two ends. CDR1 is SGHNT, CDR2 YYREEE, per germline (reference sequence). This CDR3 region has 14 residues. Here the CDR3 reads CASSLGTDDQPQHF. DNA of the CDR3: TGTGCCAGCAGCTTGGGGACAGATGATCAGCCCCAGCATTTT.

This sequence joins TRBV2 and TRBJ2-1; 10 bases are shared with TRBD2. The germline gives CDR1 SNHLY, CDR2 FYNNEI. The CDR3 runs to 17 residues. Losses at the gene ends were 2 bases for V and 4 bases for J; bases not matched to a gene: 8. The CDR3 loop is CASSEFLSSGGYNEQFF. The DNA for the CDR3 is TGTGCCAGCAGTGAATTTTTAAGTAGCGGGGGGTACAATGAGCAGTTCTTC. Complete variable domain (other parts from reference TRBV2 and TRBJ2-1): EPEVTQTPSHQVTQMGQEVILRCVPISNHLYFYWYRQILGQKVEFLVSFYNNEISEKSEIFDDQFSVERPDGSNFTLKIRSTKLEDSAMYFCASSEFLSSGGYNEQFFGPGTRLTVL.

This chain uses TRBV6-6 with TRBJ1-6, with no clear D. Germline CDR1 is MNHNY and CDR2 is SVGAGI (reference sequence). Trimming shortened V by 7 bases and J by 7 bases, and 17 bases separated the two germline ends. CDR3 length equals 15 residues. The CDR3 DNA is TGTGCCAGCACCCTACCAGGTTTCGGCAATTCACCCCTCCACTTT. It yields the protein CASTLPGFGNSPLHF.

The V call is TRBV6-6, the J call TRBJ2-1; TRBD1 matches at 9 bases. V lost 5 bases and J lost 3; bases outside the gene matches: 5. The V gene's germline CDR1 is MNHNY and CDR2 SVGAGI (reference sequence). The CDR3 totals 15 residues. CDR3 sequence (DNA): TGTGCCAGCAGTCATGACAGGGGGGGCTACAATGAGCAGTTCTTC. As protein: CASSHDRGGYNEQFF.

The chain uses TRBV19 and TRBJ1-2; 8 bases match TRBD1. The CDR3 length is 12 residues. The germline gives CDR1 LNHDA, CDR2 SQIVND (reference sequence). The V gene end was trimmed by 10 bases and the J gene end by 4 bases; junction bases not matched to a gene: 5. CDR3 protein: CATSTGGYGYTF. DNA for the CDR3: TGTGCCACCAGTACAGGGGGCTATGGCTACACCTTC.

The chain carries TRBV18 and TRBJ2-3, with TRBD1 matching 7 bases. V dropped 3 bases and J dropped 4; count of bases not matched to a gene: 4. The CDR3 loop spans 14 amino acids. Per the germline V gene, CDR1 is KGHSH and CDR2 is LQKENI. The CDR3 bases are TGTGCCAGCTCACCCAAGGGGGCTCCAGATACGCAGTATTTT. Translation gives CASSPKGAPDTQYF.

This clone was detected once. V gene TRBV28 combines with J gene TRBJ1-5, with D perhaps matching TRBD1 (6 bases). The V and J ends lost 6 bases and 3 bases respectively, with 15 bases between them. Germline V lookup: CDR1 MDHEN, CDR2 SYDVKM. This CDR3 spans 15 amino acids. The CDR3 loop reads CASSPAGAYNQPQHF. DNA for the CDR3: TGTGCCAGCAGCCCTGCAGGGGCCTACAATCAGCCCCAGCATTTT.

The V gene is TRBV6-4, the J gene TRBJ2-2; TRBD1 might be the D (6 bases). Germline CDR1 MRHNA, CDR2 SNTAGT. The CDR3 has 16 amino acids. V lost 3 bases and J lost 0, with 11 bases in between. CDR3: CASSEHRAPNTGELFF. DNA of the CDR3: TGTGCCAGCAGTGAACACAGGGCCCCGAACACCGGGGAGCTGTTTTTT.

This clone was observed a handful of times. This chain joins TRBV5-5 and TRBJ1-5, with D perhaps TRBD1 (5 bases). V shed 1 base and J shed 3 bases, with 11 bases lying between them. Germline CDR1 SGHKS, CDR2 YYEKEE (reference sequence). The CDR3 sequence is 15 residues long. CDR3 residues: CASSLSSQVNQPQHF. Written as DNA, the CDR3 is TGTGCCAGCAGCTTGAGTTCACAGGTCAATCAGCCCCAGCATTTT.

The J gene is TRBJ2-7, the V gene TRBV7-8; a possible D gene is TRBD2 (8 bases). Germline lookup yields CDR1 SGHVS and CDR2 FQNEAQ. The CDR3 spans 16 residues. Trimming stripped 4 bases from V and 2 bases from J, with 18 bases between. The CDR3 sequence is CASSSREGALTYEQYF. As DNA, the CDR3 is TGTGCCAGCAGCTCCCGGGAGGGGGCCCTTACCTACGAGCAGTACTTC.

The rearrangement links TRBV7-9 to TRBJ2-5; 10 bases line up with TRBD2. V lost 8 bases, J lost 5 bases, and 8 bases stayed unmatched. Per the germline V gene, CDR1 is SEHNR and CDR2 is FQNEAQ (reference sequence). CDR3 length: 14 residues. This CDR3 is CASASGGTGETQYF. DNA for the CDR3: TGTGCCAGCGCTAGCGGGGGAACAGGGGAGACCCAGTACTTC.